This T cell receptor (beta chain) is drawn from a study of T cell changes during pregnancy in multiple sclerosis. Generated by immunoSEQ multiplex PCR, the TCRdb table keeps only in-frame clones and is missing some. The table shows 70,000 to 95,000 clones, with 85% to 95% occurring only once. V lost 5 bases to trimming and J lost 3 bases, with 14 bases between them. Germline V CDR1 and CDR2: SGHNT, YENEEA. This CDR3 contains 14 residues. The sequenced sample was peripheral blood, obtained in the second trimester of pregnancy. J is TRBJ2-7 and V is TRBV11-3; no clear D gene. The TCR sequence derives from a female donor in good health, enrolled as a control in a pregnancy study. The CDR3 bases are TGTGCCAGCAGCCCCGAACAGCCCCTCTACGAGCAGTACTTC. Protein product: CASSPEQPLYEQYF.